This T cell receptor beta chain was found in a study of blood T cell repertoires in COVID-19. Germline CDR1 is LGHDT and CDR2 is YNNKEL (reference sequence). Germline trimming cut 3 bases from V and 8 bases from J; bases unmatched to any gene: 12. This CDR3 is 15 amino acids long. Authors' processing steps: Cell counts per sample came from amplifying reference gene primers. Only in-frame clones appear in the TCRdb table, and some are missing; sequencing was by immunoSEQ multiplex PCR. Clone size and the V and J calls come from that table; the DNA yielded D and trimming. This table has approximately 260,000 clones, approximately 83% appearing once.

The chain combines TRBV3-1 (or the pseudogene TRBV3-2) with TRBJ1-2; 7 bases fit TRBD1. What was sequenced was peripheral blood. This clonotype was sampled from an older woman with acute or convalescent COVID-19. The CDR3 bases are TGTGCCAGCAGCCAGAGGAACCGGGACAGCGGAGGCTACACCTTC. Translated, it gives CASSQRNRDSGGYTF.